The clone carrying this T cell receptor beta chain was detected only once. As yet, its antigen is unknown. Reverse transcribed after extraction, RNA yielded cDNA as the sequencing template. Using immunoSEQ multiplex PCR, the repertoire was profiled, and TCRdb retains in-frame clones only, with some absent. The data hold under 250,000 clones, with about 60% observed a single time. This sample stems from a study of CD8+ T cells in alopecia areata. Study findings and constraints: The study found higher clonality in lesional than normal scalp, especially in alopecia totalis/universalis.

The germline gives CDR1 GTSNPN, CDR2 SVGIG (reference sequence). V lost 1 base to trimming and J lost 8 bases, with 12 bases between them. The CDR3 spans 12 residues. The genes are TRBV30 and TRBJ2-7, with D hard to call. The clonotype originates from a human donor with alopecia areata. This sample comprised CD4+ T cells sorted from blood, obtained at week 0. In DNA, the CDR3 is TGTGCCTGGAGTGACCCCCACGGGCAGCAGTACTTC. It codes for CAWSDPHGQQYF.